Presented here are 26 T cell receptor beta chains from one specimen sequenced in a study of blood T cell repertoires in COVID-19. Libraries were prepared by immunoSEQ multiplex PCR; TCRdb keeps only in-frame clonotypes and omits some of them. The sample carries around 200,000 clones, around 85% recorded once. Sequenced input: PBMCs or T cells enriched from blood (not recorded which). These receptors all stem from a middle-aged man who had recovered from COVID-19.

This clone was counted only a few times. The genes are TRBV27 and TRBJ2-2, with D perhaps TRBD2 (5 bases). The CDR3 has 15 residues. Germline V CDR1 and CDR2: MNHEY, SMNVEV (reference sequence). V was pared by 5 bases and J by 5 bases, with 15 bases between. This CDR3 is CASSPSRRRTGELFF. The CDR3 region has the DNA TGTGCCAGCAGTCCATCCCGGAGGCGGACCGGGGAGCTGTTTTTT.

The chain couples TRBV3-1 (or the pseudogene TRBV3-2) to TRBJ1-1; TRBD1 might be the D (6 bases). V lost 0 bases, J lost 5 bases, and 16 bases lay in between. The CDR3 sequence is 16 residues long. Germline CDR1 LGHDT, CDR2 YNNKEL (reference sequence). The CDR3 coding sequence is TGTGCCAGCAGCCAAGAGGATTGGGGGCGTCGGACTGAAGCTTTCTTT. As protein: CASSQEDWGRRTEAFF.

The rearrangement links TRBV6-4 to TRBJ2-6, with D unresolved. Germline CDR1 reads MRHNA; CDR2 reads SNTAGT. There are 15 residues in the CDR3. Trimming shortened V by 5 bases and J by 0 bases, and 8 bases separated the two germline ends. The DNA for the CDR3 is TGTGCCAGCAGTCCGATACACTCTGGGGCCAACGTCCTGACTTTC. Its translation is CASSPIHSGANVLTF.

V is TRBV18 and J is TRBJ1-5; D ambiguous. Germline V gene lookup returns CDR1 KGHSH and CDR2 LQKENI. This CDR3 is 13 amino acids long. V dropped 5 bases and J dropped 3 bases, with 8 bases sitting between them. The DNA of the CDR3 is TGTGCCAGCTCAGGCACGTTCAATCAGCCCCAGCATTTT. Translated, it gives CASSGTFNQPQHF. The full variable domain, its missing parts supplied by reference TRBV18 and TRBJ1-5, is NAGVMQNPRHLVRRRGQEARLRCSPMKGHSHVYWYRQLPEEGLKFMVYLQKENIIDESGMPKERFSAEFPKEGPSILRIQQVVRGDSAAYFCASSGTFNQPQHFGDGTRLSIL.

The rearrangement joins TRBV6-5 to TRBJ1-5; TRBD1 agrees at 7 bases. The CDR3 runs to 11 residues. Germline-derived CDR1 and CDR2 are MNHEY and SVGAGI. The ends lost 6 bases at V and 16 bases at J; junction bases unmatched: 9. The CDR3 is CASRVDRVSHF. CDR3 sequence (DNA): TGTGCCAGCAGGGTTGACAGGGTCTCCCATTTT.

The rearrangement joins TRBV18 to TRBJ2-7; the D gene is possibly TRBD1 (6 bases). Germline V gene lookup returns CDR1 KGHSH and CDR2 LQKENI. The CDR3 is 12 residues long. V lost 6 bases, J lost 6 bases, and 12 bases lay in between. DNA of the CDR3: TGTGCCAGCTCTACAACAGGGAGCGAGCAGTACTTC. As protein: CASSTTGSEQYF.

In regard to this clone: In the same sample, other DNA sequences code for this CDR3. V usage is TRBV27 and J usage is TRBJ1-1, with a possible D match to TRBD1 (5 bases). Germline V lookup: CDR1 MNHEY, CDR2 SMNVEV (reference sequence). V lost 3 bases to trimming and J lost 0 bases, with 8 bases between them. The CDR3 contains 14 residues. DNA for the CDR3: TGTGCCAGCAGTTTGGGCAGGGTGAACACTGAAGCTTTCTTT. Residues: CASSLGRVNTEAFF.

This chain connects TRBV6-1 to TRBJ2-7; tentatively, D is TRBD1 (5 bases). CDR3 length equals 15 residues. V lost 2 bases, J lost 3 bases, and 14 bases lay in between. Germline lookup yields CDR1 MNHNS and CDR2 SASEGT. The CDR3 DNA is TGTGCCAGCAGTGAAACTCAGGGCGTGGACTACGAGCAGTACTTC. Translation gives CASSETQGVDYEQYF.

The rearrangement uses TRBV18 and TRBJ2-7; 12 bases fit TRBD2. Germline-derived CDR1 and CDR2 are KGHSH and LQKENI. The CDR3 is 14 amino acids. Germline trimming cut 8 bases from V and 1 base from J; bases unmatched to any gene: 3. CDR3 nucleotides: TGTGCCAGCCATGGACTAGCGGGGTCCTACGAGCAGTACTTC. It translates to CASHGLAGSYEQYF.

The chain is built from TRBV5-1 and TRBJ2-1; D gene unclear. Trimming removed 4 bases at V and 8 bases at J, with 13 bases between. The CDR3 length is 13 residues. Looked up from germline, CDR1 is SGHRS and CDR2 is YFSETQ. CDR3 in DNA: TGCGCCAGCAGCCCACTTCCGCGCGATGAGCAGTTCTTC. The encoded protein is CASSPLPRDEQFF.

The chain employs TRBV27 and TRBJ1-2; 8 nucleotides align to TRBD1. The CDR3 covers 15 residues. CDR1 MNHEY and CDR2 SMNVEV come from the germline V gene (reference sequence). After removal of 0 bases from V and 4 bases from J, the junction contained 4 bases not matched to a gene. CDR3 nucleotides: TGTGCCAGCAGTTTATCGGGGACAGGCTCCTATGGCTACACCTTC. Translation: CASSLSGTGSYGYTF.

This clone has only a few counts. The gene calls are TRBV3-1 (or the pseudogene TRBV3-2) and TRBJ1-2; TRBD1 matches 8 bases. V was pared by 6 bases and J by 6 bases, with 6 bases of the junction left unmatched. The CDR3 loop spans 13 amino acids. Germline V gene lookup returns CDR1 LGHDT and CDR2 YNNKEL (reference sequence). In DNA, the CDR3 is TGTGCCAGCAGTCCGGGACAGGTCGATGGCTACACCTTC. It encodes CASSPGQVDGYTF.

V and J are TRBV30 and TRBJ1-1, with D perhaps TRBD1 (5 bases). The CDR3 totals 11 residues. Trimming removed 4 bases from V and 7 bases from J, with 10 bases in between. Germline values: CDR1 GTSNPN, CDR2 SVGIG (reference sequence). In nucleotides, the CDR3 is TGTGCCTGGACAGTACAGGTTGAAGCTTTCTTT. Protein product: CAWTVQVEAFF.

The table lists this clone with a few counts. The chain combines TRBV6-5 with TRBJ1-1, with TRBD1 matching over 7 bases. Per germline, CDR1 MNHEY and CDR2 SVGAGI. This CDR3 spans 14 amino acids. V was pared by 8 bases and J by 3 bases, with 9 bases of the junction left unmatched. In DNA, the CDR3 is TGTGCCAGCCAAAGAAACACAGGGGACACTGAAGCTTTCTTT. Amino acid sequence: CASQRNTGDTEAFF.

The J gene is TRBJ2-6, the V gene TRBV7-3; 8 nucleotides match TRBD1. The germline CDR1 and CDR2 sequences are SGHTA and FQGTGA. V was pared by 5 bases and J by 0 bases, with 6 bases of the junction left unmatched. CDR3 size: 17 residues. The CDR3 region has the DNA TGTGCCAGCAGCCCAAGGGACAGGCTCTCTGGGGCCAACGTCCTGACTTTC. Translation: CASSPRDRLSGANVLTF.

The chain has TRBV3-1 (or the pseudogene TRBV3-2) and TRBJ1-4; D is ambiguous. V gave up 3 bases and J gave up 8 bases, with 16 bases separating them. The germline V gene has CDR1 LGHDT and CDR2 YNNKEL (reference sequence). This CDR3 is built from 15 residues. CDR3 bases: TGTGCCAGCAGCCAGGCGGGAGAAGGCAAGGAAAAACTGTTTTTT. Its protein is CASSQAGEGKEKLFF.

In this sample, this clone turned up once. The rearrangement uses TRBV5-6 and TRBJ2-3; TRBD2 aligns across 13 bases. The CDR3 runs to 17 residues. The V gene end was trimmed by 0 bases and the J gene end by 3 bases; junction bases not matched to a gene: 4. Per the germline V gene, CDR1 is SGHDT and CDR2 is YYEEEE. The CDR3 DNA reads TGTGCCAGCAGCTTGGAGGGACTAGCGGGATCGACAGATACGCAGTATTTT. It yields the protein CASSLEGLAGSTDTQYF.

This clone was counted only a few times. The chain uses TRBV7-2 and TRBJ1-3; 7 nucleotides align to TRBD1. J lost 2 bases, V lost 6 bases, and 4 bases had no gene match. From germline, CDR1 is SGHTA and CDR2 FQGNSA. The CDR3 sequence is 14 residues long. The CDR3 bases are TGTGCCAGCAGACCAGGACAGGCTGGAAACACCATATATTTT. This codes for CASRPGQAGNTIYF.

The genes are TRBV5-5 and TRBJ2-2; 8 positions agree with TRBD1. CDR1 is SGHKS, CDR2 YYEKEE, per germline (reference sequence). V was clipped by 4 bases and J by 1 base; unmatched bases: 6. CDR3 size: 16 residues. The chain's CDR3 is CASSRSGGENTGELFF. As DNA, the CDR3 is TGTGCCAGCAGCAGATCAGGGGGCGAGAACACCGGGGAGCTGTTTTTT. Full variable domain (remainder filled in from reference TRBV5-5 and TRBJ2-2): DAGVTQSPTHLIKTRGQQVTLRCSPISGHKSVSWYQQVLGQGPQFIFQYYEKEERGRGNFPDRFSARQFPNYSSELNVNALLLGDSALYLCASSRSGGENTGELFFGEGSRLTVL.

V and J are TRBV14 and TRBJ2-3; 9 positions match TRBD2. V was pared by 3 bases and J by 9 bases, with 1 base of the junction left unmatched. Germline V lookup: CDR1 SGHDN, CDR2 FVKESK. This CDR3 is built from 12 residues. CDR3 in DNA: TGTGCCAGCAGCCAGAGCGGGAGGACGCAGTATTTT. Translated: CASSQSGRTQYF.

A single count supports this clone. V usage is TRBV4-2 and J usage is TRBJ1-2; tentatively, D is TRBD1 (6 bases). The CDR3 is 23 residues long. Germline V gene sequence: CDR1 LGHNA, CDR2 YNFKEQ. V was cut by 0 bases and J by 8 bases, with 40 bases left in between. In DNA form, the CDR3 reads TGTGCCAGCAGCCAAGAGACCCCCCCCTTAGAAACAGGGAGAAAGGCTAGGGCTCGGGGCTACACCTTC. Translating it yields CASSQETPPLETGRKARARGYTF.

This clone has only one observation. This rearrangement joins TRBV27 to TRBJ2-1, with 9 bases matching TRBD2. The CDR3 loop spans 16 amino acids. Germline V gene lookup returns CDR1 MNHEY and CDR2 SMNVEV (reference sequence). The trim removed 5 bases at V and 7 bases at J, leaving 12 bases unmatched. CDR3 in amino acids: CASSAMGAGGTNEQFF. The CDR3 nucleotides read TGTGCCAGCAGTGCCATGGGGGCGGGAGGGACAAATGAGCAGTTCTTC.

V gene TRBV7-2 combines with J gene TRBJ2-5, with 7 bases that match TRBD2. The CDR3 extends over 15 amino acids. V lost 2 bases and J lost 2; bases outside the gene matches: 5. Germline assignment: CDR1 SGHTA and CDR2 FQGNSA. In DNA form, the CDR3 reads TGTGCCAGCAGCTTAATGGCGGGAGCACAAGAGACCCAGTACTTC. This codes for CASSLMAGAQETQYF.

The rearrangement joins TRBV15 to TRBJ2-5; no firm D call. This CDR3 is 15 amino acids long. Germline-derived CDR1 and CDR2 are LNHNV and YYDKDF (reference sequence). V was shortened by 0 bases and J by 4 bases, with 12 bases between the two germline ends. DNA for the CDR3: TGTGCCACCAGCAGAGATTCAGCGCGAAGAGAGACCCAGTACTTC. Encoded protein: CATSRDSARRETQYF.

The chain is built from TRBV7-9 and TRBJ2-5; maybe TRBD1 (6 bases). This CDR3 is 15 amino acids long. Germline loops: CDR1 SEHNR, CDR2 FQNEAQ (reference sequence). Trimming removed 1 base from V and 5 bases from J, with 14 bases in between. The CDR3 bases are TGTGCCAGCAGCTTAGACAGGGCGGCTCAGGAGACCCAGTACTTC. It translates to CASSLDRAAQETQYF.

The V gene is TRBV4-1, the J gene TRBJ2-2; TRBD2 agrees at 10 bases. The length of the CDR3 is 14 residues. With 4 bases clipped from V and 5 bases from J, the junction kept 1 base outside the gene matches. The germline gives CDR1 MGHRA, CDR2 YSYEKL. The chain's CDR3 is CASSLAGGTGELFF. Here the CDR3 DNA reads TGCGCCAGCAGCCTAGCGGGAGGAACCGGGGAGCTGTTTTTT.